This T cell receptor beta chain was sequenced in a study of shared clonotypes between healthy human individuals (dated by TCRdb to the early 2020s). A note on the overall study: Three men and two women, aged 18 to 49 years, made up the cohort. For each donor, CD4 naive and CD4 memory were each run on three plates, CD8 naive on two plates, and CD8 memory on one plate. Different laboratories and diverse techniques were used to prepare libraries and sequence TCR repertoires, to increase sequencing depth and limit assay-specific biases. Blood TCR repertoires of five healthy adults were deeply sequenced to estimate repertoire size and the extent of clonotype sharing between individuals. Per donor, leukapheresis produced somewhere between about 0.9 and 9.5 billion PBMCs.

Broad study findings and their caveats: Compared with non-shared clonotypes, the clonotypes found in all four sorted-subset donors had higher generation probabilities. Rarefaction of sorted-subset datasets indicated incomplete sequencing despite the large sequencing depth. Based on pairwise subsampling, the degree of clonotype sharing among donors was expected to be affected by sequencing depth. When a handful of donors were compared, the shared fraction of clonotypes was 5% to 6.5% for naive CD4, less than 4% for naive CD8, 2% to 2.5% for memory CD4, and under 0.5% for memory CD8. Sampling was limited to blood, and TCR repertoires in tissue likely differ from TCR repertoires in blood. Estimated clonotype richness was generally larger for naive than for memory subsets. Because the study included a small number of donors, the genetic and exposure-history diversity represented was limited.

TCR CDR3 regions were amplified from genomic DNA by multiplex PCR using the deep immunoSEQ assay. For each cell subset, the extracted genomic DNA was distributed evenly across all wells of several immunoSEQ 96-well plates, and each plate served as one replicate. For sorted subsets, around 200 ng genomic DNA, equal to approximately 30,000 T cell genomes, was loaded into each replicate PCR. Purified libraries were quantified with a Qubit 3.0 fluorometer, sized on a Bioanalyzer 2100, and re-quantified with the KAPA Library Quantification kit. A separate single-read 150-cycle Illumina NextSeq 550 flow cell was used to sequence each immunoSEQ 96-well plate. Per the original workflow: Because only junctional sequences without quality scores were contained in the immunoSEQ output, filtering matching that applied to full-length reads could not be performed. To assign V/J genes and CDR3, sequences were annotated using PyIR, a Python wrapper for IgBLAST v1.9, with IMGT germline references. Reads were removed for weak V/J assignments (E-value above 1e-6), missing CDR3, stop codons, out-of-frame junctions, or ambiguous translated residues. A V3J clonotype was defined by an identical inferred V gene, J gene, and CDR3 amino acid sequence. Percentage overlap between repertoires was computed as shared unique clonotypes divided by the size of the smaller repertoire. Repertoire richness was assessed with RTK rarefaction, the Chao1 estimator, and Recon v2.1 estimates of unobserved clonotypes. Generation probabilities for all TCRbeta clonotypes obtained by the gDNA method from four donors were computed using OLGA. Here the immuneACCESS table is served through TCRdb, limited to in-frame sequences with V and J called. Missing clones are a known gap in these copies; in checked studies unresolved V genes cover under half, and the rest lacks a known reason. V, J and clone size are those of that table, while D and trimming were read from the DNA. This sample is represented by about a million clones; 65% to 80% of them were singletons. The top ten hold roughly 1.4% of the sample.

Based on the germline V gene (reference sequence), the CDR1 and CDR2 sequences are LNHDA and SQIVND. V trim: 0 bases; J trim: 1 base; unmatched bases: 9. The CDR3 numbers 18 residues from cysteine through phenylalanine. Here the CDR3 DNA is all that survives: 54 bases in frame from base 1. Healthy HIV-negative adults with no recently reported acute infections or vaccinations were included as donors. All donors were Caucasian adults living in Nashville, Tennessee, USA. Magnetic negative selection was used to enrich CD4+ T cells, after which naive cells were positively selected on CD45RA and the negative fraction became the memory subset. After blood collection by leukapheresis, PBMCs were isolated using Ficoll-Histopaque density gradient centrifugation and then cryopreserved in the vapor phase of liquid nitrogen. Analytical flow cytometry was used to check the purity and quantity of every magnetically sorted T cell population. Genomic DNA was isolated from every sorted fraction and measured by UV absorbance on a Nanodrop 2000c.

On this clone: Its antigen is currently not known. Per-base qualities were not stored, and no clone one base away is much larger.

The specimen was memory CD4+ T cells sorted from blood. This specimen's cell subset or site label, interpreted: CD45RA-negative fraction. Recombination linked TRBV19 to TRBJ2-3, with 8 junctional bases fitting TRBD2. The TCR comes from a man aged 18 to 29 in good health. In nucleotide form, the sequence is TGTGCCAGTAGTATAGATTTCCGGGGGGGCAGTGGCACAGATACGCAGTATTTT. This translates into CASSIDFRGGSGTDTQYF.